The clone carrying this TCR beta chain was counted only a few times. The sample comes from a study of blood T cell repertoires in COVID-19. Study-wide background: Spain, Italy and the United States supplied samples that represented acute and convalescent COVID-19. Sources were T cells, B-cell-depleted T cells, or PBMCs; the material itself was cDNA or gDNA.

In the original workflow: Estimated nucleated cell counts came from reference gene primer amplification. TCRdb's copy holds only in-frame clones and misses some; the assay was immunoSEQ multiplex PCR. V and J calls and clone size are copied from that table; D and trimming were computed from the DNA. Of about 250,000 clones in the sample, 83% were seen once. The clonotype originates from a man at least 80 years old with acute or convalescent COVID-19. The sequenced material came from peripheral blood.

CDR3 coding DNA: TGTGCCAGCAGACCAGACTCAGCCACGCAGTATTTT. Its translation: CASRPDSATQYF. J is TRBJ2-3 and V is TRBV6-5; D is uncertain. The length of the CDR3 is 12 residues. CDR1 MNHEY and CDR2 SVGAGI come from the germline V gene. The V and J ends lost 6 bases and 9 bases respectively, with 13 bases between them.